A single sample gave rise to the 27 T cell receptor beta chains below, sequenced in a study of patients and donors after allogeneic stem cell transplantation. Via MiXCR, TCRdb re-called the RT-PCR reads, giving one row per CDR3 protein. The table includes about 150,000 distinct CDR3 sequences, 37% detected once. Sequencing was carried out using blood, either unsorted or a sorted T cell fraction (not recorded which). These receptor sequences come from a human donor who was either an allogeneic HSCT recipient or a stem cell or donor lymphocyte infusion donor (not recorded which). It is not recorded whose cells these are; they may come from a transplant donor.

This sequence joins TRBV5-1 and TRBJ2-3, with D hard to call. Trimming stripped 5 bases from V and 2 bases from J, with 18 bases between. The CDR3 extends over 16 amino acids. Germline values: CDR1 SGHRS, CDR2 YFSETQ. The DNA for the CDR3 is TGCGCCAGCAGTGAGACTCTCCTACCCTACACAGATACGCAGTATTTT. Amino acid sequence: CASSETLLPYTDTQYF.

The chain combines TRBV6-6 with TRBJ1-3; no clear D. CDR1 and CDR2 from the germline V gene are MNHNY and SVGAGI (reference sequence). With 7 bases removed from V and 1 base from J, the gap between germline ends came to 11 bases. The CDR3 runs 14 residues. CDR3 sequence: CASISDISGNTIYF. The CDR3 DNA reads as TGTGCCAGCATCTCTGACATTTCTGGAAACACCATATATTTT.

Here the CDR3 reads CSAFRDSPYEQYF. CDR3 in DNA: TGCAGTGCTTTTAGGGACAGCCCTTACGAGCAGTACTTC. The chain couples TRBV20-1 to TRBJ2-7, with 7 bases lining up with TRBD1. Losses at the gene ends were 5 bases for V and 4 bases for J; bases not matched to a gene: 8. Germline CDR1 DFQATT, CDR2 SNEGSKA (reference sequence). This CDR3 has 13 residues.

The rearrangement joins TRBV12-3 or TRBV12-4 to TRBJ1-1; D not certain. V lost 2 bases to trimming and J lost 1 base, with 5 bases between them. CDR3 size: 13 residues. The CDR3 DNA is TGTGCCAGCAGTTTAAAAGCGAACACTGAAGCTTTCTTT. The encoded protein is CASSLKANTEAFF.

In its sample, this clonotype was seen once. The chain couples TRBV11-2 to TRBJ2-3; D might be TRBD1 or TRBD2, each matching 5 bases. Trimming removed 1 base from V and 1 base from J, with 9 bases in between. The length of the CDR3 is 15 residues. Germline CDR1 is SGHAT and CDR2 is FQNNGV. This chain's CDR3 is CASSLGGTGTDTQYF. The CDR3 nucleotides read TGTGCCAGCAGCTTAGGGGGGACGGGCACAGATACGCAGTATTTT. The variable domain in full, completed from reference TRBV11-2 and TRBJ2-3, reads EAGVAQSPRYKIIEKRQSVAFWCNPISGHATLYWYQQILGQGPKLLIQFQNNGVVDDSQLPKDRFSAERLKGVDSTLKIQPAKLEDSAVYLCASSLGGTGTDTQYFGPGTRLTVL.

V usage is TRBV6-5 and J usage is TRBJ1-1, with 8 nucleotides matching TRBD1. Germline V gives CDR1 MNHEY, CDR2 SVGAGI. The ends lost 2 bases at V and 4 bases at J; junction bases unmatched: 3. The CDR3 is made up of 14 amino acids. CDR3 bases: TGTGCCAGCAGTTACAACAGGGGGGGCACTGAAGCTTTCTTT. Its translation is CASSYNRGGTEAFF.

V is TRBV9 and J is TRBJ1-5; TRBD1 is a possible D gene (6 bases). CDR1 is SGDLS and CDR2 is YYNGEE in the germline V gene. Trimming stripped 0 bases from V and 3 bases from J, with 7 bases between. CDR3 length equals 14 residues. For the CDR3, the DNA is TGTGCCAGCAGCGTAGGGACAGACAATCAGCCCCAGCATTTT. It yields the protein CASSVGTDNQPQHF. Combining the CDR3 with reference TRBV9 and TRBJ1-5 gives the whole variable domain DSGVTQTPKHLITATGQRVTLRCSPRSGDLSVYWYQQSLDQGLQFLIQYYNGEERAKGNILERFSAQQFPDLHSELNLSSLELGDSALYFCASSVGTDNQPQHFGDGTRLSIL.

The chain joins TRBV20-1 to TRBJ2-7, with D maybe TRBD1 (6 bases). Germline lookup yields CDR1 DFQATT and CDR2 SNEGSKA (reference sequence). The ends were cut back, 6 bases at V and 0 bases at J, with 12 bases in the middle. CDR3 length: 13 amino acids. The CDR3 is CSAGTDSSYEQYF. In DNA, the CDR3 is TGCAGTGCAGGGACGGACAGCTCCTACGAGCAGTACTTC.

The chain is built from TRBV12-3 or TRBV12-4 and TRBJ2-1, with 8 positions matching TRBD1. There are 16 residues in the CDR3. V shed 6 bases, J shed 0 bases, and the junction held 7 bases outside the gene matches. The CDR3 DNA is TGTGCCAGCAGCTTCGACAGGGGAAGCTCCTACAATGAGCAGTTCTTC. Translating it yields CASSFDRGSSYNEQFF.

This clonotype has only a few counts. J is TRBJ1-1 and V is TRBV6-6; unclear D gene. The CDR3 is made up of 16 amino acids. Germline V gene data show CDR1 as MNHNY and CDR2 as SVGAGI (reference sequence). V gave up 6 bases and J gave up 4 bases, with 21 bases separating them. CDR3 nucleotide sequence: TGTGCCAGCAGCGAACCGGGTGGGCCGGAGGGCACTGAAGCTTTCTTT. Translation: CASSEPGGPEGTEAFF.

The chain has TRBV6-5 and TRBJ1-3; TRBD1 agrees at 10 bases. Germline loops: CDR1 MNHEY, CDR2 SVGAGI. The V and J ends lost 3 bases and 2 bases, in that order; junction bases with no gene match: 4. This CDR3 has 16 residues. CDR3 sequence: CASSYAGTGAGNTIYF. CDR3 coding DNA: TGTGCCAGCAGTTATGCCGGGACAGGGGCTGGAAACACCATATATTTT.

The chain couples TRBV7-8 to TRBJ2-2, with D perhaps matching TRBD2 (7 bases). The length of the CDR3 is 15 residues. Germline CDR1 and CDR2: SGHVS and FQNEAQ. The germline V and J ends were trimmed by 6 bases and 0 bases, with 11 bases remaining between them. CDR3 DNA sequence: TGTGCCAGCAGGCCGGGGGGCGCGAACACCGGGGAGCTGTTTTTT. Its protein is CASRPGGANTGELFF.

This clonotype was seen many times. The V gene is TRBV11-2, the J gene TRBJ1-5; D is uncertain. The CDR3 sequence is 15 residues long. With 4 bases removed from V and 7 bases from J, the gap between germline ends came to 17 bases. Germline V gene sequence: CDR1 SGHAT, CDR2 FQNNGV. The CDR3: CASSSRAGGKQPQHF. In DNA form, the CDR3 reads TGTGCCAGCAGCTCAAGGGCAGGAGGGAAACAGCCCCAGCATTTT.

This clonotype was detected a few times. The rearrangement joins TRBV9 to TRBJ1-4; the D is unclear. The CDR3 is made up of 14 amino acids. Trimming pared 0 bases from V and 4 bases from J, leaving 7 bases between. Germline V gene data show CDR1 as SGDLS and CDR2 as YYNGEE. CDR3 nucleotides: TGTGCCAGCAGCGTAGGACGGAGTAATGAAAAACTGTTTTTT. The encoded protein is CASSVGRSNEKLFF.

In this sample, this clonotype turned up a few times. The chain employs TRBV25-1 and TRBJ2-3, with D unresolved. Trimming cost V 7 bases and J 0 bases, with 11 bases left between them. This CDR3 is built from 14 residues. Germline V gives CDR1 MGHDK, CDR2 SYGVNS. CDR3 loop: CASTEAGSTDTQYF. CDR3 nucleotides: TGTGCCAGCACTGAGGCCGGAAGCACAGATACGCAGTATTTT.

Here the CDR3 reads CASSPRCFNTEAFF. The CDR3 nucleotides are TGTGCCAGCAGCCCACGATGCTTTAACACTGAAGCTTTCTTT. The chain employs TRBV7-3 and TRBJ1-1; unclear D gene. The CDR3 runs to 14 residues. Germline V gene data show CDR1 as SGHTA and CDR2 as FQGTGA. Trimming removed 5 bases at V and 2 bases at J, with 12 bases between.

This clonotype occurred a few times. CDR3 amino acids: CASSFVREGYTF. Here the CDR3 DNA reads TGTGCCAGCAGTTTTGTCCGGGAAGGCTACACCTTC. The J gene is TRBJ1-2, the V gene TRBV12-3 or TRBV12-4; unclear D gene. With 3 bases removed from V and 8 bases from J, the gap between germline ends came to 10 bases. There are 12 residues in the CDR3.

This sequence joins TRBV5-1 and TRBJ2-7, with unresolved D. CDR3 size: 14 residues. Germline V lookup: CDR1 SGHRS, CDR2 YFSETQ. V was clipped by 0 bases and J by 3 bases, with 10 bases between them. CDR3 DNA: TGCGCCAGCAGCTTGGCAGACAACGGCTACGAGCAGTACTTC. Its translation is CASSLADNGYEQYF.

The rearrangement joins TRBV20-1 to TRBJ1-1; TRBD1 agrees at 7 bases. Trimming at V came to 0 bases and at J to 0 bases, leaving 4 bases not matched to a gene. From germline, CDR1 is DFQATT and CDR2 SNEGSKA (reference sequence). This CDR3 comprises 15 residues. CDR3 nucleotides: TGCAGTGCTAGAGATCCTGGGACAGTGAACACTGAAGCTTTCTTT. This sequence encodes CSARDPGTVNTEAFF.

This clonotype was seen once. The gene calls are TRBV6-2 or TRBV6-3 and TRBJ2-7, with D possibly TRBD1 on 6 matching bases. With 4 bases removed from V and 2 bases from J, the gap between germline ends came to 15 bases. The CDR3 consists of 15 residues. Germline-derived CDR1 and CDR2 are MNHEY and SVGEGT. The CDR3 coding sequence is TGTGCCAGCAGTTTTACAGGGTATGGGCCCTACGAGCAGTACTTC. This translates into CASSFTGYGPYEQYF.

The gene calls are TRBV5-4 and TRBJ1-1; no clear D gene. This CDR3 has 15 residues. Between the trimmed V and J ends, which lost 0 bases and 0 bases, there was a span of 9 bases. The germline V gene has CDR1 SGHNT and CDR2 YYREEE (reference sequence). CDR3 coding DNA: TGTGCCAGCAGCTTGGCCCGACGGCTGAACACTGAAGCTTTCTTT. Translated: CASSLARRLNTEAFF.

The J gene is TRBJ1-1, the V gene TRBV20-1; 8 nucleotides line up with TRBD1. Per the germline V gene, CDR1 is DFQATT and CDR2 is SNEGSKA (reference sequence). After removal of 6 bases from V and 3 bases from J, the junction contained 12 bases not matched to a gene. The CDR3 consists of 15 residues. The CDR3 nucleotides read TGCAGTGCCCACTCGGACAGGGAAGATCACACTGAAGCTTTCTTT. It specifies CSAHSDREDHTEAFF.

This clonotype was seen only a few times. The chain recombines TRBV6-2 or TRBV6-3 with TRBJ2-3; no clear D. Germline V gene sequence: CDR1 MNHEY, CDR2 SVGEGT. Trimming removed 3 bases from V and 3 bases from J, with 7 bases in between. The CDR3 runs 13 residues. This CDR3 is CASSYYSTDTQYF. CDR3 nucleotide sequence: TGTGCCAGCAGTTATTATTCTACAGATACGCAGTATTTT.

The CDR3 DNA is TGTGCCAGCAGCTTAGAGGGGACAGGGCACACTGAAGCTTTCTTT. Translated, it gives CASSLEGTGHTEAFF. The rearrangement joins TRBV7-8 to TRBJ1-1; 9 nucleotides agree with TRBD1. With V trimmed by 1 base and J by 3 bases, 3 bases remained unmatched. This CDR3 is 15 amino acids long. CDR1 and CDR2 (germline): SGHVS, FQNEAQ.

This clonotype was counted only a few times. V and J are TRBV4-3 and TRBJ1-5, with D unresolved. The CDR3 has 15 amino acids. Germline lookup yields CDR1 LGHNA and CDR2 YSLEER. V gave up 3 bases and J gave up 0 bases, with 9 bases separating them. The CDR3 loop reads CASSQFDGSNQPQHF. The CDR3 DNA sequence: TGCGCCAGCAGCCAGTTTGACGGTAGCAATCAGCCCCAGCATTTT.

The chain uses TRBV7-8 and TRBJ2-1; D might be TRBD2 (6 bases). Per germline, CDR1 SGHVS and CDR2 FQNEAQ. The CDR3 has 14 residues. The V end was cut by 1 base, the J end by 10 bases, with 14 bases between. The CDR3, as DNA: TGTGCCAGCAGCTTAGTCAGGGTGGGGGGAGAGCAGTTCTTC. Residues: CASSLVRVGGEQFF.

The CDR3 DNA is TGTGCCAGCAGCTTAATCAGGGGGACTGAAGCTTTCTTT. This gives the protein CASSLIRGTEAFF. V is TRBV27 and J is TRBJ1-1; TRBD1 matches at 7 bases. The CDR3 is made up of 13 amino acids. CDR1 is MNHEY and CDR2 is SMNVEV in the germline V gene (reference sequence). The V and J ends lost 6 bases and 5 bases, in that order; junction bases with no gene match: 6.